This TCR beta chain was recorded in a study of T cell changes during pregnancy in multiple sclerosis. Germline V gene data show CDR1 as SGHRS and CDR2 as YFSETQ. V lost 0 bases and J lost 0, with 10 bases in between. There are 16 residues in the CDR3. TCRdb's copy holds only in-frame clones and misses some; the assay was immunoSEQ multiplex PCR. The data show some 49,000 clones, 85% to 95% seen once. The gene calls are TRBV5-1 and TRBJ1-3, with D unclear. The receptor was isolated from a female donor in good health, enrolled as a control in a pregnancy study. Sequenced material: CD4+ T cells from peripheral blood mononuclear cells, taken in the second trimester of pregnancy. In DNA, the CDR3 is TGCGCCAGCAGCTTGGCCGGGGTGAGCTCTGGAAACACCATATATTTT. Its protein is CASSLAGVSSGNTIYF.